The 19 T cell receptor beta chains listed next were all sequenced from one sample in a study of vaccination and CD4 T cells after COVID-19. For these TCRs, the target antigens are not known. Cultured CD4+ T cell DNA underwent sequencing with the Oncomine TCR Beta short-read assay. Via MiXCR, TCRdb re-called the PCR reads, giving one row per CDR3 protein. Of a few thousand distinct CDR3 sequences listed, about 26% are singletons. Documented treatment: approximately nine-day PBMC culture with coronavirus spike peptide pools or control peptides (ViraFEST assay). The sequenced sample was CD4+ T cells from blood, cultured in vitro, obtained after SARS-CoV-2 vaccination. These receptors originate from a human donor who had recovered from COVID-19.

The chain uses TRBV24-1 and TRBJ2-3; 7 bases are shared with TRBD2. Germline-derived CDR1 and CDR2 are KGHDR and SFDVKD. With V trimmed by 3 bases and J by 4 bases, 3 bases remained unmatched. The CDR3 consists of 14 residues. The CDR3 nucleotides are TGTGCCACCAGTGATCCTAGCGGACCAGATACGCAGTATTTT. Translating it yields CATSDPSGPDTQYF.

The CDR3 region has the DNA TGCAGTGCTAGTAAAGTACAGGGCCCAAGCTCCTACGAGCAGTACTTC. Translating it yields CSASKVQGPSSYEQYF. The V and J genes are TRBV20-1 and TRBJ2-7, with D possibly TRBD1 on 6 matching bases. CDR3 length: 16 amino acids. The V and J ends lost 3 bases and 0 bases respectively, with 18 bases between them. Germline V gene data show CDR1 as DFQATT and CDR2 as SNEGSKA (reference sequence).

The chain links TRBV6-1 to TRBJ2-1; 9 bases map to TRBD1. With V trimmed by 8 bases and J by 5 bases, 7 bases remained unmatched. The CDR3 spans 14 residues. Germline V gene lookup returns CDR1 MNHNS and CDR2 SASEGT. The CDR3 protein is CASGRTGVNNEQFF. The CDR3 DNA sequence: TGTGCCAGCGGTCGGACAGGGGTCAACAATGAGCAGTTCTTC.

The genes are TRBV10-1 and TRBJ2-2, with TRBD1 as a possible D gene (5 bases). Germline CDR1 and CDR2: WNHNN and SYGVQD (reference sequence). V lost 8 bases to trimming and J lost 6 bases, with 13 bases between them. The CDR3 has 13 amino acids. In DNA form, the CDR3 reads TGCGCCAGCCAAAGGGGTTACCCCGGGGAGCTGTTTTTT. Amino acids: CASQRGYPGELFF.

V gene TRBV19 combines with J gene TRBJ2-5; 8 bases are a match to TRBD2. The CDR3 loop spans 16 amino acids. CDR1 and CDR2 from the germline V gene are LNHDA and SQIVND (reference sequence). After removal of 5 bases from V and 5 bases from J, the junction contained 13 bases not matched to a gene. CDR3 DNA sequence: TGTGCCAGTAGTGGGGGACTAGTATTCGCCGGGGAGACCCAGTACTTC. It is translated as CASSGGLVFAGETQYF.

J is TRBJ2-7 and V is TRBV20-1; no reliable D call. Germline values: CDR1 DFQATT, CDR2 SNEGSKA (reference sequence). This CDR3 comprises 11 residues. Trimming left V 5 bases short and J 3 bases short, with 8 bases between. Written as DNA, the CDR3 is TGCAGTGCTCTCTTCATCTACGAGCAGTACTTC. This gives the protein CSALFIYEQYF.

This clonotype is labeled as medium-sized (0.01 to 0.1%). The chain has TRBV20-1 and TRBJ2-5; 8 bases line up with TRBD2. The CDR3 totals 15 residues. The J segment lost 2 bases and the V segment lost 1 base, leaving 6 bases of the junction unmatched. Germline loops: CDR1 DFQATT, CDR2 SNEGSKA (reference sequence). The CDR3 nucleotides are TGCAGTGCTAGAGGTCGAGCGGGGGAGCAAGAGACCCAGTACTTC. It specifies CSARGRAGEQETQYF.

This sequence joins TRBV28 and TRBJ2-3; TRBD1 matches at 8 bases. This CDR3 region has 16 residues. The V gene end was trimmed by 2 bases and the J gene end by 0 bases; junction bases not matched to a gene: 4. Germline CDR1 and CDR2: MDHEN and SYDVKM. CDR3: CASSLRDRFSTDTQYF. CDR3 nucleotides: TGTGCCAGCAGTTTACGGGACAGGTTTAGCACAGATACGCAGTATTTT.

By proportion, this clonotype is medium-sized. The V gene is TRBV9, the J gene TRBJ1-6, with 7 bases aligning to TRBD1. Trimming at V came to 4 bases and at J to 9 bases, leaving 13 bases not matched to a gene. CDR1 and CDR2 (germline): SGDLS, YYNGEE. The CDR3 runs 16 residues. CDR3 coding DNA: TGTGCCAGCAGCTCCCGACAGGGAGGGTTAGGTTCACCCCTCCACTTT. As protein: CASSSRQGGLGSPLHF.

The genes are TRBV21-1 and TRBJ2-7. TRBV21-1 is termed a pseudogene. The CDR3 runs to 11 residues. CDR3 residues: CASSKRYEQYF. The CDR3 nucleotides are TGTGCCAGCAGCAAACGATACGAGCAGTACTTC.

The V gene is TRBV6-4, the J gene TRBJ2-3; a possible D gene is TRBD1 (5 bases). The CDR3 sequence is 16 residues long. Trimming pared 0 bases from V and 4 bases from J, leaving 14 bases between. From germline, CDR1 is MRHNA and CDR2 SNTAGT. The CDR3 DNA follows: TGTGCCAGCAGTGACTCGGGGCAGGGTGGGGCAGATACGCAGTATTTT. The encoded protein is CASSDSGQGGADTQYF.

By its share, this clonotype is medium-sized. The chain links TRBV7-2 to TRBJ2-7, with TRBD2 matching 11 bases. Germline V gene data show CDR1 as SGHTA and CDR2 as FQGNSA. This CDR3 contains 15 residues. J lost 10 bases, V lost 2 bases, and 10 bases had no gene match. CDR3 nucleotides: TGTGCCAGCAGCTTAACTCCGACTAGCGGGGACCCCCAGTACTTC. This codes for CASSLTPTSGDPQYF.

This clonotype is classed as medium-sized (0.01 to 0.1%). This chain connects TRBV20-1 to TRBJ1-1; D remains unclear. V lost 6 bases, J lost 3 bases, and 14 bases lay in between. The CDR3 is 13 residues long. CDR1 and CDR2 (germline): DFQATT, SNEGSKA (reference sequence). CDR3 coding DNA: TGCAGTGCCAGTAAGGCAGGCTACACTGAAGCTTTCTTT. Its translation: CSASKAGYTEAFF.

By share, this clonotype counts as medium-sized (0.01 to 0.1%). The chain uses TRBV20-1 and TRBJ2-3, with 11 bases aligning to TRBD1. This CDR3 spans 13 amino acids. Germline CDR1 DFQATT, CDR2 SNEGSKA (reference sequence). V lost 7 bases to trimming and J lost 4 bases; unmatched junction nucleotides: 4. In DNA form, the CDR3 reads TGCAGTGGGAGGGACAGGGGGGCAGATACGCAGTATTTT. Protein product: CSGRDRGADTQYF.

This clonotype was counted a few times. The rearrangement joins TRBV28 to TRBJ1-3, with 9 positions matching TRBD1. With V trimmed by 6 bases and J by 0 bases, 6 bases remained unmatched. The CDR3 contains 16 residues. Germline V CDR1 and CDR2: MDHEN, SYDVKM. The CDR3 region is CASRRTGALSGNTIYF. CDR3 in DNA: TGTGCCAGCAGGAGGACAGGGGCACTCTCTGGAAACACCATATATTTT.

In its sample, this clonotype was seen a few times. In DNA, the CDR3 is TGTGCCAGCAGCTTAGAGGGACTAGCGGGAGTTAATGAGCAGTTCTTC. Its protein product is CASSLEGLAGVNEQFF. This rearrangement joins TRBV7-2 to TRBJ2-1; 14 nucleotides agree with TRBD2. Trimming took 1 base from V and 7 from J; bases not matched to a gene: 3. There are 16 residues in the CDR3. Germline CDR1 SGHTA, CDR2 FQGNSA. Looking up the rest from reference TRBV7-2 and TRBJ2-1 gives the full variable domain: GAGVSQSPSNKVTEKGKDVELRCDPISGHTALYWYRQSLGQGLEFLIYFQGNSAPDKSGLPSDRFSAERTGGSVSTLTIQRTQQEDSAVYLCASSLEGLAGVNEQFFGPGTRLTVL.

This clonotype is labeled medium-sized (0.01 to 0.1%). The rearrangement links TRBV6-2 or TRBV6-3 to TRBJ1-2, with D unresolved. The CDR3 covers 15 residues. Trimming cost V 7 bases and J 5 bases, with 20 bases left between them. Germline CDR1 is MNHEY and CDR2 is SVGEGT. CDR3 sequence reads: CASTYRAGVLYGYTF. CDR3 DNA: TGTGCCAGCACCTACCGGGCCGGGGTCCTATATGGCTACACCTTC.

The V and J genes are TRBV5-4 and TRBJ2-1; TRBD1 might be the D (6 bases). The V gene lost 4 bases and the J gene lost 2 bases, with 13 bases spanning the gap. The CDR3 is 15 amino acids. Per germline, CDR1 SGHNT and CDR2 YYREEE (reference sequence). CDR3 sequence reads: CASSGDRWTYNEQFF. The CDR3 DNA follows: TGTGCCAGCAGCGGCGACAGGTGGACCTACAATGAGCAGTTCTTC.

Relative to its sample, this clonotype is medium-sized (0.01 to 0.1%). The rearrangement links TRBV6-1 to TRBJ2-5; D is undetermined. Trimming took off 6 bases at V and 5 bases at J, with 7 bases between the two ends. Per germline, CDR1 MNHNS and CDR2 SASEGT. The CDR3 has 11 amino acids. The CDR3 is CASRKGETQYF. CDR3 bases: TGTGCCAGCAGAAAAGGGGAGACCCAGTACTTC.